Described below is a single T cell receptor (beta chain) sequence and its context. Its antigen is not yet known. The record has no base qualities; no much larger clone is one base away. As encoded in the germline V gene, CDR1 is SGHVS while CDR2 is FQNEAQ. The junction shows trimming of 7 bases on V and 5 bases on J, plus 11 bases between the germline ends. Spanning cysteine to phenylalanine, the CDR3 consists of 12 amino acids. CDR3 DNA only is kept here, 36 bases in frame from base 1. The entry originates in a study of cytomegalovirus exposure and HLA in healthy donors (dated by TCRdb to about 2017). Study-wide context: An earlier analysis of around 600 of the donors reported about 290 Gb of sequence data and more than 90 million unique TCR beta sequences from around 200 million T cells. Roughly 300 gigabases of sequencing data and 91 million or so unique TCR sequences made up an early release that covered 500 to 650 HLA-typed donors. Among the approximately 400 genotyped donors, around 81% belonged to the genetic ancestry cluster associated with self-reported Caucasian donors. The aim of the study was to test whether cataloging public T cell receptors could identify signatures of past pathogen exposure. Using immunosequencing, the study profiled T cell repertoires from roughly 650 subjects and related those repertoires to cytomegalovirus serostatus. Besides the first cohort of around 700 subjects, a separate validation cohort made up of 120 or so different subjects was used. To predict cytomegalovirus infection status, the study brought together high-throughput TCR immunosequencing, statistical association of individual TCRs with disease status, and machine learning. To study patterns of TCR occurrence, a later analysis re-analyzed previously published TCR beta repertoires from around 670 donors and added high-resolution HLA genotyping. Rather than using new phenotypic data, the later analysis identified candidate immune exposures from TCR beta sequences and from how often those sequences occurred across donors. To decide whether each TCR beta V gene segment behaved as functional or pseudogenic, an earlier analysis of some 600 of the donors relied on high-throughput TCR beta sequencing. Donor age, sex, ethnicity and CMV serostatus were compiled alongside the repertoire data. In a later genetic analysis, genome-wide SNP genotypes for about 55% of the roughly 700 donors were used, and that subset was treated as a discovery cohort. All discovery cohort repertoires had been generated on a single sequencing platform. Both class I and class II loci were covered by HLA typing, at four-digit resolution. The number of donors typed differed by locus, with 629-630 for A, B, C, DRB1 and DQB1, around 560 for DQA1, 600 to 610 for DPA1, and around 450 for DPB1. Several DR-DQ haplotypes were treated as single units for association and clustering because of strong linkage in the cohort. On average, around 240,000 unique TCR beta nucleotide sequences were sequenced per donor among a few hundred genotyped donors of the cohort, with around 19% of those sequences being non-productive. General findings and caveats noted by the study authors: The only immune exposure information available for the cohort was CMV serostatus. Because counts were too low, 15 to 20 rarely observed V segments, including chromosome 9 orphons, were left out of the earlier analysis of 500 to 750 of the donors. Because some donors lacked HLA typing at each locus, the association tests relied only on the typed subset. In the study, roughly 160 TCR beta chains were listed as associated with cytomegalovirus. The presence/absence analyses assumed that sequencing depth was roughly uniform across donors, and that assumption may not be true. An earlier analysis of roughly 570 of the donors showed that most TCR beta V segments appeared in productive rearrangements either about 87% or about 30% of the time, which broadly matched IMGT annotations. A group of highly shared sequence variants was considered likely to be a technical artifact of the sequencing pipeline. A later analysis associated 16,951 TCR beta sequences with specific HLA alleles at a false discovery rate of 0.05. Some IMGT-functional V segments, including TRBV6-2 and TRBV6-3, could not be distinguished by the 87-base-pair reads and were therefore excluded. In a later genetic analysis, a missense DCLRE1C variant was associated with V-gene and J-gene trimming of TCR beta chains, and the association was replicated in an independent cohort. Most TCR sequences were observed very rarely across donors, whereas some public TCRs were present in many individuals. In this cohort, only TCR beta chains were sequenced, and detectable features were limited by the absence of alpha or paired-chain data. A few of the identified cytomegalovirus-associated TCR beta chains were confirmed in vitro to be specific for cytomegalovirus antigens. Strong co-occurrence of HLA alleles, especially DR and DQ, made assigning TCR associations to individual alleles difficult. The authors suggested that the approach could potentially be generalized to other disease states and immunological phenotypes. According to a later analysis, most CMV-associated TCR beta chains appeared to be HLA-restricted, and the HLA associations seemed to be driven largely by CMV exposure. In both the original and validation cohorts, the classifier was reported to diagnose cytomegalovirus status with high specificity and sensitivity. In a later genetic analysis, fewer N-insertions in productive TCRs were reported among donors in an Asian-associated ancestry cluster than the 666-donor mean. In a later analysis, HLA-associated TCR beta chains showed more clonal expansion and lower generation probabilities than non-associated chains that were equally common. Linkage disequilibrium might explain the correlated functional status among segregating V segments, but an unknown experimental factor could not be ruled out. A later analysis reported that several top co-occurrence clusters appeared linked to parvovirus B19, influenza, CMV and Epstein-Barr virus. In a later analysis, TCR association rates were found to vary across HLA loci, with the most associated TCRs seen for DRB1 alleles and the fewest for HLA-C alleles. A further reported finding was that TCR beta sequences accurately predicted the HLA-A and HLA-B alleles for most subjects in the first cohort.

The cohort was made up of hundreds of healthy bone marrow donors. At the time of sampling, every cohort member was nominally healthy, though immune exposures that went unrecorded were likely present. The donor tested CMV seronegative and was one of the 352 seronegative cohort members. Each donor provided a peripheral blood sample, and peripheral blood mononuclear cells were used for TCR beta sequencing. The Qiagen DNeasy Blood Extraction Kit was used to extract genomic DNA from the blood cell samples. The protocol used for the library was the immunoSEQ multiplex PCR assay. The multiplex PCR relied on a mix of 60 forward primers for TCR Vbeta segments and 13 reverse primers for TCR Jbeta segments. A multiplex PCR assay on genomic DNA amplified the CDR3 region of rearranged TCR beta genes. The amplified TCR beta libraries were sequenced on the Illumina HiSeq System as 87-base-pair reads. The authors processed their data as follows. Across the 670 or so repertoires, a later analysis counted around 80 million unique TCR beta chains, roughly 11 million of which were shared by at least two donors. A nearest-neighbor algorithm error-corrected the raw reads and collapsed the reads into unique sequences, merging closely related sequences to remove PCR and sequencing errors. CDR3 sequences were aligned to IMGT reference sequences to assign V, D and J gene segments. For a sequence to be retained, a match of at least six nucleotides to both a V gene segment and a J gene segment was required. A rearrangement was called productive if the CDR3 had no stop codons and remained in frame with V and J, and every other rearrangement was called non-productive. CDR3 was defined according to IMGT convention as the region running from the second conserved V-encoded cysteine to the conserved J-encoded phenylalanine. Sequences without an unambiguous match to a single V gene segment were excluded from the earlier analysis of 500 to 700 of the donors. In an earlier analysis of several hundred of the donors, V segments were called functional above 56.7% productive rearrangements and were called segregating when the between-donor standard deviation exceeded 5%. A statistical classification framework was built for diagnosing cytomegalovirus status from the catalog of TCR beta chain sequences. V and J gene assignment, in a later analysis, came from comparing TCR nucleotide sequences with IMGT/GENE-DB human TR gene sequences. Using the TCRdist pipeline, a later analysis assigned CDR3 sequences along with most-parsimonious VDJ recombination scenarios. In a later analysis, every TCR beta chain was defined by the combination of its CDR3 amino acid sequence and its V-gene family, and reads without a unique V-gene family were dropped. A later analysis removed over 500 highly shared, low-generation-probability nucleotide sequences to deal with suspected cross-contamination and a sequencing artifact. In a later analysis, a clonal expansion index for each public chain was calculated from normalized within-repertoire ranks of inferred template counts. In a later analysis, generation probabilities were computed using a VDJ recombination model fitted to out-of-frame rearrangements, and the results were checked against IGoR. In a later analysis, hypergeometric tests were used to score TCR-TCR, TCR-HLA and TCR-CMV co-occurrence, with a repertoire-size bias correction applied to TCR pairs. A later analysis estimated false discovery rates by permuting HLA or CMV assignments 20 times. In a later analysis, co-occurring TCRs were grouped using DBSCAN, and TCRdist sequence similarity was added for clustering within HLA-allele-positive subsets. For co-occurrence clustering, repertoires with fewer than 30,000 or more than 120,000 public chains were excluded, along with 4 to 6 repertoires with anomalous nucleotide sharing. TCRdb provides this immuneACCESS table in a form limited to in-frame rearrangements. Some clones are lacking; in checked studies, under half of them reflect an unresolved V gene, and why the rest are absent is not known. The D gene and trimming were derived from the DNA, and the V and J assignments and clone size from that table. In all, the sample holds 75,000 to 100,000 clones, and 69% of those were seen once. The ten largest make up less than 1.5% of the sample.

The clonotype was recovered from a female donor in good health and CMV-seronegative. The receptor chain draws on TRBV7-8 and TRBJ2-5; the D gene cannot be named for sure. The sequencing input was PBMCs. The CDR3 here reads CASNTPSETQYF. The bases read TGTGCCAGCAACACCCCGTCGGAGACCCAGTACTTC.